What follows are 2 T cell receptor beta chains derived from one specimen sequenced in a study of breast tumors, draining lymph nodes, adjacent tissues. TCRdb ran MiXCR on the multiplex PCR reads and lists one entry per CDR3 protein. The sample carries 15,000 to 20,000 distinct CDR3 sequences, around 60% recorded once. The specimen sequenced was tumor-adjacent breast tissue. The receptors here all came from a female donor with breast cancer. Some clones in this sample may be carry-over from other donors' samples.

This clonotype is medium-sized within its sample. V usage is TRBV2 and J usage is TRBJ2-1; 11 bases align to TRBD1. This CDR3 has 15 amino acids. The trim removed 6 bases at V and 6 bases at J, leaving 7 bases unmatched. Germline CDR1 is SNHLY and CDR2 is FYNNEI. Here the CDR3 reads CASSIGDRGGNEQFF. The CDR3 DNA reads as TGTGCCAGCAGCATAGGGGACAGGGGGGGCAATGAGCAGTTCTTC.

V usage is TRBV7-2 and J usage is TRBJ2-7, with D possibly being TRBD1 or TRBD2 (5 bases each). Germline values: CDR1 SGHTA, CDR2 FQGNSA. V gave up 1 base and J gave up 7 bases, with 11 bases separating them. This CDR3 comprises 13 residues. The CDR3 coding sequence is TGTGCCAGCAGCTTAGGGGGCCCGGGGGAGCAGTACTTC. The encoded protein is CASSLGGPGEQYF.